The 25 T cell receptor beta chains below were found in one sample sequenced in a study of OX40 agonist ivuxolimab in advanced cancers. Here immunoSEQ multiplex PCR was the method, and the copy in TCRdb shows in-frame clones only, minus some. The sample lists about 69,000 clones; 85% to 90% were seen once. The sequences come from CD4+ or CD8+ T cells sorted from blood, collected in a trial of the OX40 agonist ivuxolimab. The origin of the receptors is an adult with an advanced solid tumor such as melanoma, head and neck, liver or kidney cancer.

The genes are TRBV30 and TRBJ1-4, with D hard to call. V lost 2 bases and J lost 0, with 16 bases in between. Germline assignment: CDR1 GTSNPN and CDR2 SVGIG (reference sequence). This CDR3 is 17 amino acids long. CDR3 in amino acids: CAWSRMGPTATNEKLFF. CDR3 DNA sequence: TGTGCCTGGAGTCGGATGGGCCCAACAGCAACTAATGAAAAACTGTTTTTT. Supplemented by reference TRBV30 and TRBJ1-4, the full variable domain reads SQTIHQWPATLVQPVGSPLSLECTVEGTSNPNLYWYRQAAGRGLQLLFYSVGIGQISSEVPQNLSASRPQDRQFILSSKKLLLSDSGFYLCAWSRMGPTATNEKLFFGSGTQLSVL.

The CDR3 region is CAWARGRTNTEAFF. CDR3 nucleotides: TGTGCCTGGGCCCGAGGGAGGACGAACACTGAAGCTTTCTTT. The chain employs TRBV30 and TRBJ1-1; D is ambiguous. This CDR3 comprises 14 residues. CDR1 is GTSNPN and CDR2 is SVGIG in the germline V gene (reference sequence). Between the trimmed V and J ends, which lost 5 bases and 1 base, there was a span of 14 bases. The full variable domain, with the rest looked up from reference TRBV30 and TRBJ1-1, is SQTIHQWPATLVQPVGSPLSLECTVEGTSNPNLYWYRQAAGRGLQLLFYSVGIGQISSEVPQNLSASRPQDRQFILSSKKLLLSDSGFYLCAWARGRTNTEAFFGQGTRLTVV.

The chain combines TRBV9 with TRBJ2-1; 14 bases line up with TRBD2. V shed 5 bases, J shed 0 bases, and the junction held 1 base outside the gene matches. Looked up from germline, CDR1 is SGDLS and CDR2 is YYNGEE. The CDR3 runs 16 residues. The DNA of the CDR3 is TGTGCCAGCAGTGGGACTAGCGGGAGCTCCTACAATGAGCAGTTCTTC. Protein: CASSGTSGSSYNEQFF.

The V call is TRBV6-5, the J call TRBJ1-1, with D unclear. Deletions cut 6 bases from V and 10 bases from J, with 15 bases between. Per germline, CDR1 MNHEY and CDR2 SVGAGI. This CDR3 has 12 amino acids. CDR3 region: CASRFLEKGAFF. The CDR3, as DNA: TGTGCCAGCAGATTCCTGGAAAAGGGAGCTTTCTTT.

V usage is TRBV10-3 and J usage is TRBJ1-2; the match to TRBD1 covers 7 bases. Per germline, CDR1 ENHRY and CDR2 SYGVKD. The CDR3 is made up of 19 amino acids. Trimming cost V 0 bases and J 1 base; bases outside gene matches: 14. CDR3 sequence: CAISESKRQGTVLNYGYTF. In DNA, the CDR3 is TGTGCCATCAGTGAGTCGAAGAGACAGGGAACGGTTCTTAACTATGGCTACACCTTC.

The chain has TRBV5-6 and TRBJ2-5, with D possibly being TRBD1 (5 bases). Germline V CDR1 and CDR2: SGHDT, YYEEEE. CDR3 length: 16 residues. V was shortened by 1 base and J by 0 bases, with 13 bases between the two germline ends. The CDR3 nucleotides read TGTGCCAGCAGCTTGAGGGGAACATCGTACCAAGAGACCCAGTACTTC. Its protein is CASSLRGTSYQETQYF.

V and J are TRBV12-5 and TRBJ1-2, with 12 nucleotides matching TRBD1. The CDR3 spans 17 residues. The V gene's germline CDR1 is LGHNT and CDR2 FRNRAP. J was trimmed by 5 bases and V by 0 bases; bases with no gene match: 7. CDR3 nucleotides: TGTGCTAGTGGTTTGGTACTTAGGGGACAGGGGGCATATGGCTACACCTTC. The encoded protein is CASGLVLRGQGAYGYTF.

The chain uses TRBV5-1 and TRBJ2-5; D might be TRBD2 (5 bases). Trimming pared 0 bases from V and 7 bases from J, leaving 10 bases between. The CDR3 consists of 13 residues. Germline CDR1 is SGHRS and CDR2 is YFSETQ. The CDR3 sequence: CASSLVASGTQYF. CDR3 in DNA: TGCGCCAGCAGCTTGGTAGCGTCCGGGACCCAGTACTTC.

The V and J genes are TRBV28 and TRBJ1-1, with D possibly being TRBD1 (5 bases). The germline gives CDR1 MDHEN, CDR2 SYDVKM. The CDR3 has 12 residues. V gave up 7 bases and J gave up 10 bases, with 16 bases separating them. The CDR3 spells CASNLMGERAFF. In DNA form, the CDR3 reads TGTGCCAGCAACCTAATGGGGGAGAGAGCTTTCTTT.

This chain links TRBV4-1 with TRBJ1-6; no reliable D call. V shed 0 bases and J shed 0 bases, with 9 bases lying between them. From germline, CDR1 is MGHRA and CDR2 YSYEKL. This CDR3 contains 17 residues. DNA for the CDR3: TGCGCCAGCAGCCAAGAATTCGCGAGCTCCTATAATTCACCCCTCCACTTT. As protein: CASSQEFASSYNSPLHF.

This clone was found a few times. Here the CDR3 reads CASSFVGQREYF. CDR3 bases: TGTGCCAGCAGTTTCGTCGGTCAGAGGGAATACTTC. The genes are TRBV27 and TRBJ2-7; D may be TRBD2 (5 bases). The CDR3 runs 12 residues. Trimming took off 3 bases at V and 13 bases at J, with 16 bases between the two ends. Per the germline V gene, CDR1 is MNHEY and CDR2 is SMNVEV (reference sequence).

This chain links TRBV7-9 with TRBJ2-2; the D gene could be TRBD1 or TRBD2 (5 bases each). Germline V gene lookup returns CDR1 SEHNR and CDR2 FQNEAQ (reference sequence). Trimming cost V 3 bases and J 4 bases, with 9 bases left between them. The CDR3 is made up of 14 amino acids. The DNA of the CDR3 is TGTGCCAGCAGCTTCAGGGACGGCACCGGGGAGCTGTTTTTT. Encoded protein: CASSFRDGTGELFF.

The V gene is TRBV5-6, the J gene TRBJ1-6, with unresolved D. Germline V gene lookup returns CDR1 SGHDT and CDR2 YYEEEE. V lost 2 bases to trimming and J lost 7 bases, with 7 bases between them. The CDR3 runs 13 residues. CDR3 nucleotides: TGTGCCAGCAGCTTACTAGAAAATTCACCCCTCCACTTT. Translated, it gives CASSLLENSPLHF.

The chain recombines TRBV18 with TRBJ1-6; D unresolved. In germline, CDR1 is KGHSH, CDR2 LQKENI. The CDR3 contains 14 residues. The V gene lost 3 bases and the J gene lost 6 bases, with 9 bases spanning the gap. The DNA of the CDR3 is TGTGCCAGCTCACCTCGGGAGGGTAATTCACCCCTCCACTTT. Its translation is CASSPREGNSPLHF.

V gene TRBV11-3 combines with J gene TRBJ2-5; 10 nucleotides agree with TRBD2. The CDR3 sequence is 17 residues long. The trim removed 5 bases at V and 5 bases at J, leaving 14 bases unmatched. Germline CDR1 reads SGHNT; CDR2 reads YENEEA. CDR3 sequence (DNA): TGTGCCAGCAGCCCAGCGAGCGGGAGGGCCCATAGCGAGACCCAGTACTTC. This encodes CASSPASGRAHSETQYF.

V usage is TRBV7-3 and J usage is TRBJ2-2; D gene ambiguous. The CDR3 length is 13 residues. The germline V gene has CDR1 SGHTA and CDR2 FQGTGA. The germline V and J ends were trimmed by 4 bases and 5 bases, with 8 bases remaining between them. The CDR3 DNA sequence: TGTGCCAGCAGCTCAATGGGGACCGGGGAGCTGTTTTTT. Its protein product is CASSSMGTGELFF. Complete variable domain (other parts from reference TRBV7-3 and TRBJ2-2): GAGVSQTPSNKVTEKGKYVELRCDPISGHTALYWYRQSLGQGPEFLIYFQGTGAADDSGLPNDRFFAVRPEGSVSTLKIQRTERGDSAVYLCASSSMGTGELFFGEGSRLTVL.

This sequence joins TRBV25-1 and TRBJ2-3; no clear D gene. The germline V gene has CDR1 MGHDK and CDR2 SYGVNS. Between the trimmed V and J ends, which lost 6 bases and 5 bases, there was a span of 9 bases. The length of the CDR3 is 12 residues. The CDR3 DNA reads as TGTGCCAGCAGGGGCTCGGGAGATACGCAGTATTTT. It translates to CASRGSGDTQYF.

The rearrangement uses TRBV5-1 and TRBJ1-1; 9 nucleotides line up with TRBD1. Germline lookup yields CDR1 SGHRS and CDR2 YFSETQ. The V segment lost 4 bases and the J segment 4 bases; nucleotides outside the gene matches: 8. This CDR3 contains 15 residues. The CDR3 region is CASSPVGQGSTEAFF. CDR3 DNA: TGCGCCAGCAGCCCTGTGGGACAGGGAAGCACTGAAGCTTTCTTT.

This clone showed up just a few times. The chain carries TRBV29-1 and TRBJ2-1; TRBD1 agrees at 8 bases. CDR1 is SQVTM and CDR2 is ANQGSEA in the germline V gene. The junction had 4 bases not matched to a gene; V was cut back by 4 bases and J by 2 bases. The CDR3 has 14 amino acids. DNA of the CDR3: TGCAGCGTTGCCGGGACAGGCCCCTACAATGAGCAGTTCTTC. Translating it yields CSVAGTGPYNEQFF.

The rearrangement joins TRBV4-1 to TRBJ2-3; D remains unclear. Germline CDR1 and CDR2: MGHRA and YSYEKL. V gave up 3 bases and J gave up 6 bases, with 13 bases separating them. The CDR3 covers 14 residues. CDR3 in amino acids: CASSHPFGVDTQYF. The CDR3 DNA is TGCGCCAGCAGCCACCCCTTCGGTGTCGATACGCAGTATTTT.

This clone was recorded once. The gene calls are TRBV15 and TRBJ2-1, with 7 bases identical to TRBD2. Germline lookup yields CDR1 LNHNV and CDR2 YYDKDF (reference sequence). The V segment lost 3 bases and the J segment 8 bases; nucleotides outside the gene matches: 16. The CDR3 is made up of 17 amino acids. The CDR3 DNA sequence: TGTGCCACCAGCAGCAGAGCGGGGCCCCTCATTCTTGATGAGCAGTTCTTC. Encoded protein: CATSSRAGPLILDEQFF.

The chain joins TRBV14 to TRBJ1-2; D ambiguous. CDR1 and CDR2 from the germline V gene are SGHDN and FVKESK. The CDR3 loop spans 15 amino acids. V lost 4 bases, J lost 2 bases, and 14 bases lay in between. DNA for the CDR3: TGTGCCAGCAGCCCTAGAATTGGGCAGAACTATGGCTACACCTTC. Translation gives CASSPRIGQNYGYTF. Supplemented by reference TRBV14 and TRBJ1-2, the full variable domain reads EAGVTQFPSHSVIEKGQTVTLRCDPISGHDNLYWYRRVMGKEIKFLLHFVKESKQDESGMPNNRFLAERTGGTYSTLKVQPAELEDSGVYFCASSPRIGQNYGYTFGSGTRLTVV.

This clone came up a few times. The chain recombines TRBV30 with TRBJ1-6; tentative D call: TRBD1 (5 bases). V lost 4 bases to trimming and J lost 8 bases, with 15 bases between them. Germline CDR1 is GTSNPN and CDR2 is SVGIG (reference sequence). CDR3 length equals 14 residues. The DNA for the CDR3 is TGTGCCTGGACCCGGGGCTTCTCGGATTCACCCCTCCACTTT. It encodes CAWTRGFSDSPLHF.

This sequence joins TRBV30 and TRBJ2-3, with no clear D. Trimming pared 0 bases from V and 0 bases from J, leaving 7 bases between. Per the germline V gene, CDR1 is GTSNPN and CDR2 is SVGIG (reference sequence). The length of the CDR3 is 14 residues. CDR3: CAWSVRVSTDTQYF. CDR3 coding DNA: TGTGCCTGGAGTGTAAGAGTGAGCACAGATACGCAGTATTTT. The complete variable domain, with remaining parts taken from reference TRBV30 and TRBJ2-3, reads SQTIHQWPATLVQPVGSPLSLECTVEGTSNPNLYWYRQAAGRGLQLLFYSVGIGQISSEVPQNLSASRPQDRQFILSSKKLLLSDSGFYLCAWSVRVSTDTQYFGPGTRLTVL.

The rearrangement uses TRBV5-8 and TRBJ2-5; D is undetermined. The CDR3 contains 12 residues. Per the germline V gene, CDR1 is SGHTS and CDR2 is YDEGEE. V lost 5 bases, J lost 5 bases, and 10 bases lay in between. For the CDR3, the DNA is TGTGCCAGCAGTTCCCTAATGGAGACCCAGTACTTC. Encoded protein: CASSSLMETQYF.